These T cell receptor beta chains were read from a single sample in a study of response to subunit inactivated influenza vaccine. TCRdb reprocessed the RT-PCR reads via MiXCR and lists one record per CDR3 protein. The table lists more than 700,000 distinct CDR3 sequences, roughly 20% of them singletons. Sequencing used PBMCs from blood, obtained roughly 5 days after vaccination. These receptors were collected from a man aged 50-60 years who received an inactivated influenza vaccine. Both conserved end residues are part of each CDR3. Fields, in order: J gene, V gene, CDR3 protein.

J gene: TRBJ2-1
V gene: TRBV9
CDR3 protein: CASSVSIINEQFF

J gene: TRBJ1-2
V gene: TRBV29-1
CDR3 protein: CSVGYFVGEYNYGYTF

J gene: TRBJ2-2
V gene: TRBV11-2
CDR3 protein: CASSLIGTTAQGELFF

J gene: TRBJ1-5
V gene: TRBV20-1
CDR3 protein: CSARGQAYSNQPQHF

J gene: TRBJ2-7
V gene: TRBV2
CDR3 protein: CASRSDQGGEQYF

J gene: TRBJ1-1
V gene: TRBV29-1
CDR3 protein: CSVAPGQAMNTEAFF

J gene: TRBJ2-1
V gene: TRBV12-3/TRBV12-4
CDR3 protein: CASSFPGAVYNEQFF

J gene: TRBJ1-4
V gene: TRBV20-1
CDR3 protein: CSASSPQTGHEKLFF

J gene: TRBJ1-1
V gene: TRBV7-9
CDR3 protein: CASSFQGVRTTEAFF

J gene: TRBJ1-6
V gene: TRBV7-2
CDR3 protein: CASSLDRGNSPLHF

J gene: TRBJ2-7
V gene: TRBV12-3/TRBV12-4
CDR3 protein: CASSSPLLSREQYF

J gene: TRBJ1-4
V gene: TRBV7-9
CDR3 protein: CASSLVGGANEKLFF

J gene: TRBJ2-1
V gene: TRBV7-3
CDR3 protein: CASSLGTSRSEQFF

J gene: TRBJ2-4
V gene: TRBV4-3
CDR3 protein: CASSQEPMVSANIQYF

J gene: TRBJ2-1
V gene: TRBV20-1
CDR3 protein: CSARSPTRENEQFF

J gene: TRBJ2-7
V gene: TRBV27
CDR3 protein: CASSPSLAGITYEQYF

J gene: TRBJ2-7
V gene: TRBV3-1
CDR3 protein: CASSQGTSGRTEQYF

J gene: TRBJ2-1
V gene: TRBV3-1
CDR3 protein: CASSQGRGWQFF

J gene: TRBJ2-2
V gene: TRBV20-1
CDR3 protein: CSAMGHKNTGELFF

J gene: TRBJ2-3
V gene: TRBV24-1
CDR3 protein: CATSDRLAVTDTQYF

J gene: TRBJ2-1
V gene: TRBV20-1
CDR3 protein: CSARVSGSYRNEQFF

J gene: TRBJ2-4
V gene: TRBV12-3/TRBV12-4
CDR3 protein: CASSLGFLAKNIQYF